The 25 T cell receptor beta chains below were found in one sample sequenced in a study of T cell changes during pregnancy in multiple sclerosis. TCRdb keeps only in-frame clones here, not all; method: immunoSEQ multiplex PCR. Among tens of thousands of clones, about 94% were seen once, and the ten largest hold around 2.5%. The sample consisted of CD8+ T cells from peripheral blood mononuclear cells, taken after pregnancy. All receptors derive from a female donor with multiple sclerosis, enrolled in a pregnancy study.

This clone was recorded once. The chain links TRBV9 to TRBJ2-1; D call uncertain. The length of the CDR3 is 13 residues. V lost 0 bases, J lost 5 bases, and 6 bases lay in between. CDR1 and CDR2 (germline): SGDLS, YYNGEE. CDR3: CASSVGVHNEQFF. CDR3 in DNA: TGTGCCAGCAGCGTAGGCGTTCACAATGAGCAGTTCTTC.

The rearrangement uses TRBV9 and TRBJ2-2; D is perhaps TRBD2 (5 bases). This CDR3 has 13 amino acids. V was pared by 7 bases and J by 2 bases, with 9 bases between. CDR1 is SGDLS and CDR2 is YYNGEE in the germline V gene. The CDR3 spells CASGGDNTGELFF. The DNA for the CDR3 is TGTGCCAGCGGAGGTGATAACACCGGGGAGCTGTTTTTT.

The CDR3 is CASRGRRGRDYGYTF. The CDR3 region has the DNA TGTGCCAGCAGGGGAAGGAGGGGAAGAGACTATGGCTACACCTTC. This chain connects TRBV27 to TRBJ1-2; D might be TRBD1 (5 bases). The V end was cut by 6 bases, the J end by 3 bases, with 17 bases between. The germline gives CDR1 MNHEY, CDR2 SMNVEV (reference sequence). The CDR3 is 15 residues long.

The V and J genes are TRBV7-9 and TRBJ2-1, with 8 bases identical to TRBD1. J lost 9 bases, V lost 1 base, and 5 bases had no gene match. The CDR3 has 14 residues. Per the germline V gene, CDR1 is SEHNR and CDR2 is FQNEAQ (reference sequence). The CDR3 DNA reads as TGTGCCAGCAGCTTAGGGACAGGGTATAGTGAGCAGTTCTTC. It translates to CASSLGTGYSEQFF.

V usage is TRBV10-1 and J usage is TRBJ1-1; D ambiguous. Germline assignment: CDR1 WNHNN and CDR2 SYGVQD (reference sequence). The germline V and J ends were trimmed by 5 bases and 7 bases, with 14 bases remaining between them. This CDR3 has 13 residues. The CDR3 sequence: CASSTTGVDEAFF. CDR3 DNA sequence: TGCGCCAGCAGTACTACCGGGGTCGATGAAGCTTTCTTT.

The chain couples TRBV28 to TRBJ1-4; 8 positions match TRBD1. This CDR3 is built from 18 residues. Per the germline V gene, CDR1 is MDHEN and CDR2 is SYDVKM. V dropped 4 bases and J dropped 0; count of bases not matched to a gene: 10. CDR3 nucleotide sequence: TGTGCCAGCAGTTCCCAGGGACAGGCCGCTGCAACTAATGAAAAACTGTTTTTT. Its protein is CASSSQGQAAATNEKLFF.

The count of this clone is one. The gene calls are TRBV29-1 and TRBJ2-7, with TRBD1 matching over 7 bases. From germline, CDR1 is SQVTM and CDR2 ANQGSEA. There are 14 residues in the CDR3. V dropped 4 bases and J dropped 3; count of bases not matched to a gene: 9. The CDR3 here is CSVAGQETNYEQYF. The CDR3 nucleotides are TGCAGCGTTGCAGGACAGGAAACTAACTACGAGCAGTACTTC.

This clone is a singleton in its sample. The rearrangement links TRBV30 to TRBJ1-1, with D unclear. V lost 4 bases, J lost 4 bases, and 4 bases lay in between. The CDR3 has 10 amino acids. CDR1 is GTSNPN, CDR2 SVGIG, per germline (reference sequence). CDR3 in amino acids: CAWTSTEAFF. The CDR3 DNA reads TGTGCCTGGACTTCCACTGAAGCTTTCTTT.

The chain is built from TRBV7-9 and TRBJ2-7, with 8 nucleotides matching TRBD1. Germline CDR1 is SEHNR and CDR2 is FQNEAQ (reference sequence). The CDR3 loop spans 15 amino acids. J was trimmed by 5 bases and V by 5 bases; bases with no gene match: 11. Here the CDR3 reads CASSRTRTGLDEQYF. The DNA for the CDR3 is TGTGCCAGCAGCCGCACCCGGACAGGGCTGGACGAGCAGTACTTC.

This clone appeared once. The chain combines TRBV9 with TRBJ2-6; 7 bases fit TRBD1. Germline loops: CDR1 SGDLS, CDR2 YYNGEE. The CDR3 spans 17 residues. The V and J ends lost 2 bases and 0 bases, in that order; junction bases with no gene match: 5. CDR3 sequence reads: CASSVRTGSSGANVLTF. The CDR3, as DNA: TGTGCCAGCAGCGTCAGGACAGGCTCCTCTGGGGCCAACGTCCTGACTTTC.

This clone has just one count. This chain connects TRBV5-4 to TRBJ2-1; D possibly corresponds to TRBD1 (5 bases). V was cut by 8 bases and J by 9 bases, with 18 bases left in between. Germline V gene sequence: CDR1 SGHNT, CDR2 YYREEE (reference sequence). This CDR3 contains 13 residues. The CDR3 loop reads CASQQQGKVEQFF. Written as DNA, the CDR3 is TGTGCCAGTCAGCAGCAGGGTAAGGTTGAGCAGTTCTTC.

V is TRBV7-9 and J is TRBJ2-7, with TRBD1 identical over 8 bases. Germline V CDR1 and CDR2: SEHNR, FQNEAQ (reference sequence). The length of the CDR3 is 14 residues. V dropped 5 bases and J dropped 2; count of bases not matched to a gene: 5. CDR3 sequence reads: CASSHRDRPYEQYF. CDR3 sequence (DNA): TGTGCCAGCAGCCACCGGGACAGGCCCTACGAGCAGTACTTC.

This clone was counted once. The CDR3 bases are TGTGCCAGCAGCGTAGGTGGCCAGGGCTCCTACGAGCAGTACTTC. It is translated as CASSVGGQGSYEQYF. The chain carries TRBV9 and TRBJ2-7; D perhaps matches TRBD1 (5 bases). The CDR3 contains 15 residues. Germline values: CDR1 SGDLS, CDR2 YYNGEE. Between the trimmed V and J ends, which lost 0 bases and 0 bases, there was a span of 10 bases.

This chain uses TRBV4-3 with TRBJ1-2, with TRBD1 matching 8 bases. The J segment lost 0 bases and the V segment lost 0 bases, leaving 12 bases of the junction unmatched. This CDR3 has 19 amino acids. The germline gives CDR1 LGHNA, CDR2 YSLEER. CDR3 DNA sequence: TGCGCCAGCAGCCAAGATCCAGGGACAGGCTCTATCACTAACTATGGCTACACCTTC. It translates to CASSQDPGTGSITNYGYTF.

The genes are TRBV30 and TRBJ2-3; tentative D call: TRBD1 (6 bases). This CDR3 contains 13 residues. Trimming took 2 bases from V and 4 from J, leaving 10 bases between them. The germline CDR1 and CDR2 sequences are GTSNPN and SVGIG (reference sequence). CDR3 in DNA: TGTGCCTGGAGTAGGACAGAGGCAGATACGCAGTATTTT. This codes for CAWSRTEADTQYF.

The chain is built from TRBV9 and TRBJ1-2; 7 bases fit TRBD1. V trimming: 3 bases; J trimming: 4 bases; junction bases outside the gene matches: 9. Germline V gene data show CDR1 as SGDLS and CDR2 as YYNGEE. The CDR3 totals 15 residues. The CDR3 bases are TGTGCCAGCAGCGGGACAGGAAATATAGGCTATGGCTACACCTTC. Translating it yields CASSGTGNIGYGYTF.

The CDR3 region is CASSQNLWTIDTGELFF. CDR3 sequence (DNA): TGTGCCAGCAGCCAAAACCTATGGACTATCGACACCGGGGAGCTGTTTTTT. V is TRBV4-2 and J is TRBJ2-2; D is possibly TRBD2 (6 bases). Trimming pared 2 bases from V and 3 bases from J, leaving 16 bases between. The germline CDR1 and CDR2 sequences are LGHNA and YNFKEQ. The CDR3 extends over 17 amino acids.

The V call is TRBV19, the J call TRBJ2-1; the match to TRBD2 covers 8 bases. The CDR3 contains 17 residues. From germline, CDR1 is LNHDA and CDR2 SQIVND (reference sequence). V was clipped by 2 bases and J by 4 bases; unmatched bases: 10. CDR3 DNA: TGTGCCAGTAGTATAAGGACGGGGGGGGTGGCGTACAATGAGCAGTTCTTC. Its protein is CASSIRTGGVAYNEQFF.

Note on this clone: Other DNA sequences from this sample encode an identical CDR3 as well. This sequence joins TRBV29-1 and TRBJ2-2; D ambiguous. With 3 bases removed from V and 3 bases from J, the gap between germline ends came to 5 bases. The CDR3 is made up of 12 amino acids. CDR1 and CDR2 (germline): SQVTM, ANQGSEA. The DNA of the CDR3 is TGCAGCGTTGACGGAGACACCGGGGAGCTGTTTTTT. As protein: CSVDGDTGELFF.

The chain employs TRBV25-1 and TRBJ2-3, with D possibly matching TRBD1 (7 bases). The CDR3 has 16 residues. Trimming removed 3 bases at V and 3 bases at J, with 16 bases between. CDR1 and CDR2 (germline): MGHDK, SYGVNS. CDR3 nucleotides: TGTGCCAGCAGTGATAGGAGGGGGCGCGAGACAGATACGCAGTATTTT. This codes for CASSDRRGRETDTQYF.

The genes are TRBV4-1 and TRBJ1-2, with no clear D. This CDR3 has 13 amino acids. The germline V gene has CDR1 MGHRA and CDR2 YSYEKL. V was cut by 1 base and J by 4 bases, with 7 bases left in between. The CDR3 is CASSQGGAYGYTF. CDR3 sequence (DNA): TGCGCCAGCAGCCAAGGGGGAGCCTATGGCTACACCTTC.

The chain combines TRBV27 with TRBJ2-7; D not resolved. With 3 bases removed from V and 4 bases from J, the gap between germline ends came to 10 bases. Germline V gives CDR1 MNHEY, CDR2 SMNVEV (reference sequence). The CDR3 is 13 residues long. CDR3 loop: CASSFGPIYEQYF. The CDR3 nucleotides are TGTGCCAGCAGTTTTGGGCCGATTTACGAGCAGTACTTC.

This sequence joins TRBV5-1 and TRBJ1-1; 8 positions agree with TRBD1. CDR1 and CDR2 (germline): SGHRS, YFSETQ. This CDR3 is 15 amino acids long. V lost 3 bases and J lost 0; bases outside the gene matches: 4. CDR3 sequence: CASSSTGALNTEAFF. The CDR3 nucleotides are TGCGCCAGCAGCTCGACAGGGGCCCTGAACACTGAAGCTTTCTTT.

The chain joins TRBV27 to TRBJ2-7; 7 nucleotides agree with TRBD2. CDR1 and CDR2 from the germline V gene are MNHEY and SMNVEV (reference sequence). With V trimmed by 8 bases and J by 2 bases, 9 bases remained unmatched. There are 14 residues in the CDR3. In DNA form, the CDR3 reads TGTGCCAGCGGGGAGCGGGAAGTGGCCTACGAGCAGTACTTC. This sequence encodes CASGEREVAYEQYF.

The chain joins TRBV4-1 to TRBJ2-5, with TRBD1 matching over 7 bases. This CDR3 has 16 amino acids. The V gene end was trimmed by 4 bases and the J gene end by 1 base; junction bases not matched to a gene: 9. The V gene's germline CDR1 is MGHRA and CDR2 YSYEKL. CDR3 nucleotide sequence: TGCGCCAGCAGCCTGAGGGGGCCCCCGAGCCAAGAGACCCAGTACTTC. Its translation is CASSLRGPPSQETQYF.